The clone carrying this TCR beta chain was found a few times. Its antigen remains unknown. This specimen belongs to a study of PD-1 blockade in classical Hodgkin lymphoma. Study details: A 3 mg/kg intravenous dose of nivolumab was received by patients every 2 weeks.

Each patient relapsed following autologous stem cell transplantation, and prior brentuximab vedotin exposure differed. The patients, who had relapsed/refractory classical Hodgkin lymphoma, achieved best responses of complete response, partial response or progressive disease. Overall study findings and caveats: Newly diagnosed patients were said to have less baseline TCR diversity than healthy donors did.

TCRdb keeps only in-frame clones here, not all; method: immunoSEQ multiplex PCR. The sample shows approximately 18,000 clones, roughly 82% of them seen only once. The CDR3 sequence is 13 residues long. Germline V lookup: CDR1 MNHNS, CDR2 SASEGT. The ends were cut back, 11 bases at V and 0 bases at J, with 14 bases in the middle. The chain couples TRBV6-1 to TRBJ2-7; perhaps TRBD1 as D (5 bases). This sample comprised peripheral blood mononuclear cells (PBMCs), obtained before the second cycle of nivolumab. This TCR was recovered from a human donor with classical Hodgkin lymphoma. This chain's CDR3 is CAGSTVNSYEQYF. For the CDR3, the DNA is TGTGCCGGCTCGACAGTAAACTCCTACGAGCAGTACTTC.